Listed below are T cell receptor beta chains from one sample, sequenced in a study of CXCR4 blockade with PD-1 therapy in pancreatic cancer. TCRdb's copy holds only in-frame clones and misses some; the assay was immunoSEQ multiplex PCR. Of 4,500 to 5,500 clones in the sample, 48% were seen once. Sequencing input: tumor tissue. All receptors derive from a human donor with pancreatic ductal adenocarcinoma. The CDR3 runs from the conserved cysteine through the conserved F or W. Fields, in order: D gene, J gene, clone size, CDR3 length, V gene, CDR3 DNA, CDR3 protein. The D gene is left open where the match is weak. Clone size is given for some rows only: seen once, a few or many times, or a class if the clone is expanded.

>.|TRBJ2-1|.|15|TRBV6-4
TGTGCCAGCAGTTACTCGCTAGTTGGGTCCAATGAGCAGTTCTTC
CASSYSLVGSNEQFF
>.|TRBJ2-5|few|16|TRBV6-8
TGTGCCAGCAGTTACGGTCGGGGACGGATCGGAGAGACCCAGTACTTC
CASSYGRGRIGETQYF
>TRBD1|TRBJ2-6|.|16|TRBV14
TGTGCCAGCAGCCAGAACAGGGGGCGTGGGGCCAACGTCCTGACTTTC
CASSQNRGRGANVLTF
>TRBD2|TRBJ2-3|.|17|TRBV12-5
TGTGCTAGTGGTTTGGGAAAGACTAGCGGGAGAACAGATACGCAGTATTTT
CASGLGKTSGRTDTQYF
>.|TRBJ2-3|few|14|TRBV6-7
TGTGCCAGCAGTTACACCCCCATGACGGATACGCAGTATTTT
CASSYTPMTDTQYF
>.|TRBJ2-7|few|15|TRBV11-3
TGTGCCAGCAGCCTAGGGACACTTAGCTCCTACGAGCAGTACTTC
CASSLGTLSSYEQYF
>TRBD1|TRBJ1-6|.|15|TRBV6-8
TGTGCCAGCAGGCTCGGGACAGGAGTAAATTCACCCCTCCACTTT
CASRLGTGVNSPLHF
>.|TRBJ2-2|few|16|TRBV11-3
TGTGCCAGCAGCCTAGTGGGTTCCGGACTCTCCGGGGAGCTGTTTTTT
CASSLVGSGLSGELFF
>TRBD1|TRBJ2-7|medium-sized|13|TRBV6-8
TGTGCCAGCACCCGGACAGGGGGCTTGGAGCAGTACTTC
CASTRTGGLEQYF
>TRBD2|TRBJ2-3|.|16|TRBV5-1
TGCGCCAGCAGTTTGTCGGGACTAGCGGGCCTGGATACGCAGTATTTT
CASSLSGLAGLDTQYF
>.|TRBJ1-1|once|12|TRBV14
TGTGCCAGCAGTGGGAGATACACTGAAGCTTTCTTT
CASSGRYTEAFF
>.|TRBJ2-5|.|16|TRBV6-8
TGTGCCAGCAGTTACCCAATGAGGCCCGACCAAGAGACCCAGTACTTC
CASSYPMRPDQETQYF
>TRBD1|TRBJ2-4|.|14|TRBV13
TGTGCCAGCATAAAGGACAGGGCCGGAAACATTCAGTACTTC
CASIKDRAGNIQYF
>.|TRBJ2-7|once|16|TRBV18
TGTGCCAGCTCACCACCGGGGGGAGCGGCCTTCTACGAGCAGTACTTC
CASSPPGGAAFYEQYF
>TRBD1|TRBJ2-7|once|15|TRBV5-1
TGCGCCAGCAGCGTGAACCCGGGACAGGGTAACGAGCAGTACTTC
CASSVNPGQGNEQYF
>TRBD1|TRBJ1-1|.|15|TRBV18
TGTGCCAGCTCACCAACAGGGGGCGGGAACACTGAAGCTTTCTTT
CASSPTGGGNTEAFF
>TRBD1|TRBJ1-2|.|12|TRBV28
TGTGCCAGCAGTTACAGGGGATATGGCTACACCTTC
CASSYRGYGYTF
>TRBD1|TRBJ2-3|large|17|TRBV19
TGTGCCAGTAACCCTCCGTCGGGACAGGGTTACACAGATACGCAGTATTTT
CASNPPSGQGYTDTQYF
>TRBD2|TRBJ2-3|few|15|TRBV6-8
TGTGCCAGCAGTTTGCTAGCGGGGACCACAGATACGCAGTATTTT
CASSLLAGTTDTQYF
>TRBD1|TRBJ1-1|.|14|TRBV11-3
TGTGCCAGCAGCTACGGGACAGGGCTGCTTGAAGCTTTCTTT
CASSYGTGLLEAFF
>.|TRBJ2-1|few|16|TRBV1
TGCGCCAGCAGCCAAGATTCGGGGCTAGCAGGGAATGAGCAGTTCTTC
CASSQDSGLAGNEQFF
>.|TRBJ1-1|.|20|TRBV14
TGTGCCAGCAGCCAAGAAAGTTGGGGCCGGGTAGGGGTGGTAGACACTGAAGCTTTCTTT
CASSQESWGRVGVVDTEAFF